One TCR beta chain is described in this entry. In the study's own analysis: It was from reference gene primer amplification that nucleated cell counts were estimated. Assay used: immunoSEQ multiplex PCR; TCRdb lists only in-frame clones, some missing. V and J calls and clone size follow that table, whereas D and trimming were derived from the DNA. The table records fewer than 350,000 clones, just over 90% of them present only once. The data derive from a study of blood T cell repertoires in COVID-19. Study in general: Sources were T cells, B-cell-depleted T cells, or PBMCs; the material itself was cDNA or gDNA.

Cohort allocation depended upon clinical history that participants reported. Germline CDR1 reads MNHEY; CDR2 reads SVGEGT. CDR3 length: 16 residues. Trimming removed 0 bases from V and 3 bases from J; junction bases left unmatched: 5. The genes are TRBV6-2 or TRBV6-3 and TRBJ2-7; 10 bases fit TRBD2. This TCR was sampled from a woman in her 40s with acute COVID-19. Sequences were obtained from PBMCs or T cells enriched from blood (not recorded which). CDR3 region: CASSYSVASGGYEQYF. In nucleotides, the CDR3 is TGTGCCAGCAGTTACTCGGTGGCTAGCGGGGGCTACGAGCAGTACTTC.